This section outlines one TCR beta chain sequence together with its context. The antigen is undetermined. Uncontrolled infection, other autoimmune disease, pregnancy or lactation excluded patients. Over 9 ml of fresh peripheral blood supplied the PBMCs. From RNA transcripts, TCR beta CDR3 regions were amplified. First-round RT-PCR of the TCR CDR3 relied on the HTBI primer set. One entry per CDR3 protein, called by TCRdb with MiXCR from the multiplex PCR reads. The sample yields about 480,000 distinct CDR3 sequences, around 22% seen once. This sample stems from a study of T cells in Graves' hyperthyroidism and ophthalmopathy. On the study more broadly: Upon initial diagnosis and before any treatment, peripheral blood was collected.

Study outcomes and limitations: Clonotypes that were expanded in thyroid above 0.001 mostly appeared in blood too.

The CDR3 loop spans 13 amino acids. Germline V gene sequence: CDR1 ENHRY, CDR2 SYGVKD. The sequence derives from a woman aged 25 to 39 with Graves' ophthalmopathy. Specimen: blood. The chain is built from TRBV10-3 and TRBJ1-1; 9 positions match TRBD1. The CDR3 nucleotides are TGTGTCACCGACAGGGGGTCGGACACTGAAGCTTTCTTT. Its translation: CVTDRGSDTEAFF.